What follows are 8 T cell receptor beta chains derived from one specimen sequenced in a study of blood T cell repertoires in COVID-19. Data came from immunoSEQ multiplex PCR; TCRdb stores just in-frame clones and leaves some out. The sample includes 100,000 to 150,000 clones, around 82% seen only once; the top ten take about 1.5%. The sample was peripheral blood. Receptor source: a man between 60 and 75 years old with acute or convalescent COVID-19.

The chain recombines TRBV6-4 with TRBJ2-1; the match to TRBD2 covers 7 bases. The J segment lost 9 bases and the V segment lost 3 bases, leaving 11 bases of the junction unmatched. Per germline, CDR1 MRHNA and CDR2 SNTAGT. This CDR3 is built from 15 residues. This CDR3 is CASSEVQRGVSEQFF. The CDR3 region has the DNA TGTGCCAGCAGTGAAGTCCAGCGGGGAGTGAGTGAGCAGTTCTTC.

The chain links TRBV5-1 to TRBJ1-4, with 9 nucleotides matching TRBD1. Trimming removed 4 bases from V and 8 bases from J; junction bases left unmatched: 6. The length of the CDR3 is 14 residues. The germline gives CDR1 SGHRS, CDR2 YFSETQ. The CDR3 nucleotides read TGCGCCAGCAGCCGATGGACAGGGGTCGAAAAACTGTTTTTT. Translating it yields CASSRWTGVEKLFF.

The chain combines TRBV19 with TRBJ1-2, with 7 bases aligning to TRBD1. V was pared by 4 bases and J by 1 base, with 3 bases of the junction left unmatched. CDR1 is LNHDA, CDR2 SQIVND, per germline (reference sequence). The CDR3 runs 14 residues. CDR3 in amino acids: CASSTTGNNYGYTF. DNA for the CDR3: TGTGCCAGTAGTACGACAGGGAATAACTATGGCTACACCTTC. Full variable domain (outside the CDR3, taken from reference TRBV19 and TRBJ1-2): DGGITQSPKYLFRKEGQNVTLSCEQNLNHDAMYWYRQDPGQGLRLIYYSQIVNDFQKGDIAEGYSVSREKKESFPLTVTSAQKNPTAFYLCASSTTGNNYGYTFGSGTRLTVV.

V usage is TRBV7-7 and J usage is TRBJ2-5; TRBD2 aligns across 15 bases. V was pared by 4 bases and J by 6 bases, with 9 bases of the junction left unmatched. Germline CDR1 is SSHAT and CDR2 is FNYEAQ (reference sequence). CDR3 length equals 17 residues. CDR3 coding DNA: TGTGCCAGCAGCTCCTGGACTAGCGGGGGGGCCGGGAAGACCCAGTACTTC. This codes for CASSSWTSGGAGKTQYF.

This CDR3 is CASSFGLAGVYEQYF. Written as DNA, the CDR3 is TGTGCCAGCAGCTTCGGACTAGCGGGGGTTTACGAGCAGTACTTC. The rearrangement joins TRBV11-3 to TRBJ2-7; 13 positions match TRBD2. CDR1 is SGHNT, CDR2 YENEEA, per germline. This CDR3 has 15 residues. V lost 3 bases and J lost 4; bases outside the gene matches: 3.

This clone was observed a few times. This chain joins TRBV19 and TRBJ1-6; 7 nucleotides align to TRBD1. The germline CDR1 and CDR2 sequences are LNHDA and SQIVND (reference sequence). V was pared by 8 bases and J by 10 bases, with 17 bases of the junction left unmatched. The CDR3 extends over 16 amino acids. CDR3 nucleotide sequence: TGTGCCAGTGCATCACTCCGGGACAGTTTGGGGTCACCCCTCCACTTT. Protein product: CASASLRDSLGSPLHF.

The chain carries TRBV2 and TRBJ1-1; D may be TRBD1 (6 bases). The V end lost 10 bases, the J end lost 2 bases, and 20 bases lay between the germline ends. Germline V gives CDR1 SNHLY, CDR2 FYNNEI. The CDR3 spans 15 residues. CDR3 DNA sequence: TGTGCCATCCGGGGGGGGCCTACTATTAACACTGAAGCTTTCTTT. Its protein product is CAIRGGPTINTEAFF. Supplemented by reference TRBV2 and TRBJ1-1, the full variable domain reads EPEVTQTPSHQVTQMGQEVILRCVPISNHLYFYWYRQILGQKVEFLVSFYNNEISEKSEIFDDQFSVERPDGSNFTLKIRSTKLEDSAMYFCAIRGGPTINTEAFFGQGTRLTVV.

This clone appeared once. The rearrangement links TRBV19 to TRBJ2-3; TRBD2 aligns across 9 bases. The CDR3 has 14 amino acids. Germline assignment: CDR1 LNHDA and CDR2 SQIVND (reference sequence). The V gene end was trimmed by 6 bases and the J gene end by 0 bases; junction bases not matched to a gene: 1. This chain's CDR3 is CASRLAGSTDTQYF. The CDR3 region has the DNA TGTGCCAGTAGACTAGCGGGCAGCACAGATACGCAGTATTTT. The full variable domain, completed using reference TRBV19 and TRBJ2-3, is DGGITQSPKYLFRKEGQNVTLSCEQNLNHDAMYWYRQDPGQGLRLIYYSQIVNDFQKGDIAEGYSVSREKKESFPLTVTSAQKNPTAFYLCASRLAGSTDTQYFGPGTRLTVL.